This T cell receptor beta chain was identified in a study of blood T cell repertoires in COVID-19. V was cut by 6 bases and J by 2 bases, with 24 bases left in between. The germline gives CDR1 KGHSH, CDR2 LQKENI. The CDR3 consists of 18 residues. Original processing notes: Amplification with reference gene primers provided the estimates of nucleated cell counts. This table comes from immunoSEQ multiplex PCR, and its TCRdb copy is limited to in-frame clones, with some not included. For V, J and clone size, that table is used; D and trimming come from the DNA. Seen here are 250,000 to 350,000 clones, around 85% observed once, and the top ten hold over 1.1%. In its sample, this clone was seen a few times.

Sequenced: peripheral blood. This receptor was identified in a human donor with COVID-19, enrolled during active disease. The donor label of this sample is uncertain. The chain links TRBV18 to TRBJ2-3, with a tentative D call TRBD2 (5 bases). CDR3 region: CASSPLDGLGASTDTQYF. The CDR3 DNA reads TGTGCCAGCTCTCCATTGGATGGACTCGGAGCATCCACAGATACGCAGTATTTT.